This T cell receptor beta chain was profiled in a study of radiotherapy plus CTLA-4 blockade in lung cancer. Study background: Disease control reached 31%, with objective responses in over 15%. Study results and caveats: Early shifts in blood T cell clones, with interferon-beta, reportedly predicted response best.

There are 15 residues in the CDR3. CDR1 is SGHNT, CDR2 YENEEA, per germline. The V gene lost 5 bases and the J gene lost 5 bases, with 18 bases spanning the gap. Enrolled patients, whose metastatic non-small-cell lung cancer was chemo-refractory, received focal radiation plus CTLA-4 blockade with ipilimumab. About this clone: Its antigen is still unknown.

Only in-frame clones appear in the TCRdb table, and some are missing; sequencing was by immunoSEQ multiplex PCR. The table has 95,000 to 150,000 clones, 85% to 90% seen once. The clonotype originates from a human donor with non-small cell lung cancer that progressed on radiotherapy plus ipilimumab. The specimen was peripheral blood, collected from a patient treated with radiotherapy plus ipilimumab. The chain carries TRBV11-3 and TRBJ2-5, with D perhaps matching TRBD2 (5 bases). The CDR3 protein is CASSGISGMGETQYF. CDR3 coding DNA: TGTGCCAGCAGCGGAATATCCGGGATGGGCGAGACCCAGTACTTC.